Below, 28 T cell receptor beta chains from the same sample are listed, as sequenced in a study of blood T cell repertoires in COVID-19. Libraries were prepared by immunoSEQ multiplex PCR; TCRdb keeps only in-frame clonotypes and omits some of them. The repertoire consists of some 150,000 clones, with 80% to 85% occurring once and the leading ten covering 5.5% to 7.5%. The sample was PBMCs or T cells enriched from blood (not recorded which). The receptors here all came from a woman aged 50 to 65 who had been exposed to COVID-19.

The chain links TRBV7-3 to TRBJ1-2; a weak D match, TRBD1 (6 bases). The V and J ends lost 0 bases and 3 bases respectively, with 14 bases between them. Per germline, CDR1 SGHTA and CDR2 FQGTGA. CDR3 length equals 16 residues. The DNA for the CDR3 is TGTGCCAGCAGCTTAACCGCGGAAGGGGGGGACTATGGCTACACCTTC. It translates to CASSLTAEGGDYGYTF.

This clone has more than one count but fewer than ten. This chain connects TRBV9 to TRBJ2-7; possible D gene TRBD2, 5 bases. The CDR3 consists of 14 residues. The V gene's germline CDR1 is SGDLS and CDR2 YYNGEE. The V and J ends lost 3 bases and 7 bases respectively, with 17 bases between them. The CDR3 DNA reads TGTGCCAGCAGCGCGACCTTTAGTAGAGGGGAGCAGTACTTC. This sequence encodes CASSATFSRGEQYF.

The chain carries TRBV4-3 and TRBJ2-4, with TRBD2 identical over 14 bases. The trim removed 0 bases at V and 8 bases at J, leaving 12 bases unmatched. CDR3 length: 19 residues. Germline values: CDR1 LGHNA, CDR2 YSLEER. CDR3 sequence: CASSQDASGLAGVIDIQYF. The DNA of the CDR3 is TGCGCCAGCAGCCAAGATGCGTCGGGACTAGCGGGAGTAATAGACATTCAGTACTTC.

J is TRBJ1-2 and V is TRBV29-1; no reliable D call. Trimming left V 2 bases short and J 2 bases short, with 18 bases between. The CDR3 extends over 16 amino acids. Germline CDR1 SQVTM, CDR2 ANQGSEA. The CDR3: CSVELDGSRGNYGYTF. CDR3 bases: TGCAGCGTTGAACTTGACGGCAGCCGAGGGAACTATGGCTACACCTTC.

The rearrangement uses TRBV5-1 and TRBJ2-7, with 14 bases lining up with TRBD2. The CDR3 contains 17 residues. Germline CDR1 is SGHRS and CDR2 is YFSETQ. Trimming cost V 6 bases and J 0 bases; bases outside gene matches: 8. For the CDR3, the DNA is TGCGCCAGCACCCGGGAGGGGACTAGCGGGAGCTCCTACGAGCAGTACTTC. Encoded protein: CASTREGTSGSSYEQYF.

CDR3 in amino acids: CASSRGLAGPSTLYNEQFF. The CDR3, as DNA: TGTGCCAGCAGCCGGGGACTAGCGGGGCCCAGCACTCTTTACAATGAGCAGTTCTTC. The genes are TRBV7-8 and TRBJ2-1, with TRBD2 matching over 13 bases. This CDR3 contains 19 residues. Trimming took 5 bases from V and 4 from J; bases not matched to a gene: 14. Per germline, CDR1 SGHVS and CDR2 FQNEAQ.

V and J are TRBV5-1 and TRBJ1-1; TRBD1 might be the D (6 bases). Germline V lookup: CDR1 SGHRS, CDR2 YFSETQ. The CDR3 length is 14 residues. The germline V and J ends were trimmed by 8 bases and 5 bases, with 19 bases remaining between them. Written as DNA, the CDR3 is TGCGCCAGTGCCGGGGAAATAAGGGGGACTGAAGCTTTCTTT. Residues: CASAGEIRGTEAFF.

This chain's CDR3 is CASSFNGTGELFF. CDR3 bases: TGTGCCAGCAGCTTTAACGGGACCGGGGAGCTGTTTTTT. The rearrangement uses TRBV12-1 and TRBJ2-2; TRBD2 is taken as the D call from the table, unchecked against the DNA. TRBV12-1 is a pseudogene. The CDR3 sequence is 13 residues long.

The V and J genes are TRBV18 and TRBJ1-2; D uncertain. The CDR3 sequence is 15 residues long. With 5 bases removed from V and 1 base from J, the gap between germline ends came to 14 bases. Germline lookup yields CDR1 KGHSH and CDR2 LQKENI. CDR3 amino acids: CASSSQWRGNYGYTF. CDR3 bases: TGTGCCAGCTCAAGCCAGTGGCGGGGTAACTATGGCTACACCTTC. The full variable domain, in which reference TRBV18 and TRBJ1-2 provide the parts outside the CDR3, is NAGVMQNPRHLVRRRGQEARLRCSPMKGHSHVYWYRQLPEEGLKFMVYLQKENIIDESGMPKERFSAEFPKEGPSILRIQQVVRGDSAAYFCASSSQWRGNYGYTFGSGTRLTVV.

This chain uses TRBV25-1 with TRBJ1-1; the D gene is possibly TRBD1 (5 bases). The length of the CDR3 is 16 residues. V dropped 3 bases and J dropped 4 bases, with 18 bases sitting between them. Per germline, CDR1 MGHDK and CDR2 SYGVNS. CDR3 DNA: TGTGCCAGCAGTGACAAAACGGGGACTAGAGGCACTGAAGCTTTCTTT. Protein sequence: CASSDKTGTRGTEAFF.

The chain has TRBV6-5 and TRBJ1-1, with TRBD1 matching over 8 bases. This CDR3 is built from 14 residues. CDR1 MNHEY and CDR2 SVGAGI come from the germline V gene. The J segment lost 4 bases and the V segment lost 8 bases, leaving 9 bases of the junction unmatched. The CDR3 region is CASRAGGFVTEAFF. The CDR3 DNA reads TGTGCCAGCCGAGCAGGGGGCTTTGTCACTGAAGCTTTCTTT.

This CDR3 reads CSVVLARDEQFF. In nucleotides, the CDR3 is TGCAGCGTTGTTCTAGCGCGGGATGAGCAGTTCTTC. The rearrangement links TRBV29-1 to TRBJ2-1; D is perhaps TRBD2 (6 bases). Per germline, CDR1 SQVTM and CDR2 ANQGSEA. This CDR3 is 12 amino acids long. The ends were cut back, 4 bases at V and 8 bases at J, with 12 bases in the middle.

V and J are TRBV7-2 and TRBJ2-2; TRBD1 might be the D (5 bases). Trimming stripped 2 bases from V and 0 bases from J, with 13 bases between. Looked up from germline, CDR1 is SGHTA and CDR2 is FQGNSA. The CDR3 loop spans 17 amino acids. CDR3 residues: CASSLPRQSANTGELFF. CDR3 coding DNA: TGTGCCAGCAGCTTACCCCGACAGAGCGCGAACACCGGGGAGCTGTTTTTT. The whole variable domain, filled in from reference TRBV7-2 and TRBJ2-2, reads GAGVSQSPSNKVTEKGKDVELRCDPISGHTALYWYRQSLGQGLEFLIYFQGNSAPDKSGLPSDRFSAERTGGSVSTLTIQRTQQEDSAVYLCASSLPRQSANTGELFFGEGSRLTVL.

V is TRBV10-3 and J is TRBJ1-1, with D perhaps matching TRBD1 (6 bases). Trimming removed 0 bases from V and 3 bases from J, with 17 bases in between. In germline, CDR1 is ENHRY, CDR2 SYGVKD. The CDR3 consists of 17 residues. CDR3 protein: CAISESTISGQYTEAFF. In DNA form, the CDR3 reads TGTGCCATCAGTGAGTCCACCATCTCAGGACAGTACACTGAAGCTTTCTTT.

The V and J genes are TRBV5-1 and TRBJ1-2, with D possibly being TRBD1 (5 bases). The germline gives CDR1 SGHRS, CDR2 YFSETQ. V lost 0 bases and J lost 10, with 19 bases in between. This CDR3 spans 15 amino acids. CDR3 residues: CASSLVVRGSRDYTF. In nucleotides, the CDR3 is TGCGCCAGCAGCTTGGTGGTCCGGGGGAGTCGTGACTACACCTTC. Together with reference TRBV5-1 and TRBJ1-2, the CDR3 gives the full variable domain: KAGVTQTPRYLIKTRGQQVTLSCSPISGHRSVSWYQQTPGQGLQFLFEYFSETQRNKGNFPGRFSGRQFSNSRSEMNVSTLELGDSALYLCASSLVVRGSRDYTFGSGTRLTVV.

V gene TRBV11-2 combines with J gene TRBJ2-7; no clear D. The CDR3 is 12 residues long. The germline CDR1 and CDR2 sequences are SGHAT and FQNNGV. Deletions cut 6 bases from V and 1 base from J, with 7 bases between. CDR3 protein: CASRIGSYEQYF. The CDR3 DNA is TGTGCCAGCAGAATCGGGTCCTACGAGCAGTACTTC.

This sequence joins TRBV20-1 and TRBJ2-1, with 11 bases matching TRBD2. Per the germline V gene, CDR1 is DFQATT and CDR2 is SNEGSKA (reference sequence). The CDR3 is 18 residues long. Germline trimming cut 3 bases from V and 4 bases from J; bases unmatched to any gene: 14. CDR3 loop: CSASSIGTSGVEYNEQFF. The DNA of the CDR3 is TGCAGTGCTAGTTCTATCGGGACTAGCGGAGTTGAATACAATGAGCAGTTCTTC.

The J gene is TRBJ1-1, the V gene TRBV5-1, with a possible D match to TRBD1 (5 bases). The CDR3 is made up of 15 amino acids. The germline V gene encodes CDR1 SGHRS and CDR2 YFSETQ. The V end was cut by 7 bases, the J end by 4 bases, with 20 bases between. The DNA for the CDR3 is TGCGCCAGCTCCCTCGATAGGGGAGGGGCCACTGAAGCTTTCTTT. It yields the protein CASSLDRGGATEAFF.

The V call is TRBV4-1, the J call TRBJ1-2; TRBD1 aligns across 7 bases. This CDR3 has 14 residues. Trimming removed 2 bases from V and 2 bases from J; junction bases left unmatched: 2. Germline values: CDR1 MGHRA, CDR2 YSYEKL. As DNA, the CDR3 is TGCGCCAGCAGCCAACCAGGGGGAAACTATGGCTACACCTTC. Translation gives CASSQPGGNYGYTF.

The V gene is TRBV29-1, the J gene TRBJ2-2, with a tentative D call TRBD1 (6 bases). The CDR3 is made up of 14 amino acids. Trimming removed 6 bases from V and 0 bases from J, with 11 bases in between. Looked up from germline, CDR1 is SQVTM and CDR2 is ANQGSEA. This CDR3 is CSVPGQTNTGELFF. The CDR3, as DNA: TGCAGCGTCCCAGGACAGACGAACACCGGGGAGCTGTTTTTT.

This clone was picked up one time. This chain links TRBV2 with TRBJ2-1; maybe TRBD1 (5 bases). Germline V gene lookup returns CDR1 SNHLY and CDR2 FYNNEI. V was trimmed by 2 bases and J by 10 bases, leaving 21 bases between them. CDR3 length: 16 residues. The CDR3 region has the DNA TGTGCCAGCAGTGAATTAGAGGACAACAGTTCTATGGAGCAGTTCTTC. As protein: CASSELEDNSSMEQFF.

The chain employs TRBV24-1 and TRBJ1-4; D unresolved. V was trimmed by 7 bases and J by 1 base, leaving 9 bases between them. The CDR3 has 14 amino acids. Germline lookup yields CDR1 KGHDR and CDR2 SFDVKD. DNA of the CDR3: TGTGCCACCAGCGGGTCTCTAACTAATGAAAAACTGTTTTTT. Translating gives CATSGSLTNEKLFF.

This clone appeared once. The rearrangement joins TRBV7-2 to TRBJ2-3, with 7 bases lining up with TRBD1. The CDR3 has 13 residues. V dropped 6 bases and J dropped 4; count of bases not matched to a gene: 4. Germline loops: CDR1 SGHTA, CDR2 FQGNSA. The CDR3 is CASRQGIADTQYF. The CDR3 nucleotides are TGTGCCAGCAGACAGGGGATAGCAGATACGCAGTATTTT.

DNA of the CDR3: TGCAGCGCCGGACAGGGTGTTAATCAGCCCCAGCATTTT. It codes for CSAGQGVNQPQHF. V is TRBV29-1 and J is TRBJ1-5; 8 nucleotides line up with TRBD1. This CDR3 has 13 amino acids. J lost 4 bases, V lost 7 bases, and 6 bases had no gene match. CDR1 and CDR2 from the germline V gene are SQVTM and ANQGSEA.

The chain is built from TRBV29-1 and TRBJ1-1; possible D gene TRBD1, 6 bases. The germline V gene has CDR1 SQVTM and CDR2 ANQGSEA. Between the trimmed V and J ends, which lost 6 bases and 8 bases, there was a span of 13 bases. The CDR3 has 11 residues. The CDR3 nucleotides read TGCAGCGTACAGGGCCTGGTGGAAGCTTTCTTT. It translates to CSVQGLVEAFF.

The chain combines TRBV19 with TRBJ1-1; the match to TRBD1 covers 9 bases. The CDR3 contains 12 residues. J lost 5 bases, V lost 9 bases, and 4 bases had no gene match. The germline gives CDR1 LNHDA, CDR2 SQIVND (reference sequence). CDR3 sequence: CASQDRGTEAFF. For the CDR3, the DNA is TGTGCCAGCCAAGACAGGGGGACTGAAGCTTTCTTT.

The chain is built from TRBV5-1 and TRBJ2-5, with 7 bases matching TRBD2. CDR3 size: 14 residues. The V gene end was trimmed by 1 base and the J gene end by 5 bases; junction bases not matched to a gene: 5. The germline V gene has CDR1 SGHRS and CDR2 YFSETQ. The CDR3: CASSLRRLAETQYF. The CDR3 coding sequence is TGCGCCAGCAGCTTGAGGCGACTAGCTGAGACCCAGTACTTC.

The V and J genes are TRBV7-6 and TRBJ2-2; 8 bases are a match to TRBD2. Germline-derived CDR1 and CDR2 are SGHVS and FNYEAQ. CDR3 length: 18 residues. V dropped 0 bases and J dropped 0; count of bases not matched to a gene: 6. This CDR3 is CASSLAPLAGANTGELFF. CDR3 DNA: TGTGCCAGCAGCTTAGCTCCTCTAGCGGGCGCGAACACCGGGGAGCTGTTTTTT.